The clone carrying this T cell receptor (beta chain) was seen a few times. Its antigen is as yet unknown. The record originates from a study of blood T cells in healthy people across ages. Study-level results: Reliance upon unsorted PBMCs precluded definitive naive versus antigen-experienced comparison.

It was with a sample-barcoded 5' primer and a J-beta primer mix that a second PCR of roughly 6 to 12 cycles was run. MiXCR, applied by TCRdb to the 5' RACE reads, yields one record per CDR3 protein. The sample has 450,000 to 700,000 distinct CDR3 sequences; approximately 25% are singletons. The CDR3 is made up of 15 amino acids. The specimen sequenced was blood. The chain has TRBV21-1 and TRBJ2-7; the table's D call, TRBD1, has no DNA check behind it. TRBV21-1 is a documented pseudogene. The sequence was collected from a woman aged 70-85 years in good health. CDR3 protein: CASSGKGRTSYEQYF. The CDR3 coding sequence is TGTGCCAGCAGCGGGAAGGGACGGACCTCCTACGAGCAGTACTTC.